Below are 18 T cell receptor beta chains sequenced from a single sample in a study of T-cell reconstitution after alpha-beta-depleted transplantation in children. Preparing the TCRbeta library involved the use of unique molecular identifiers. TCRdb reanalysed the PCR reads using MiXCR and keeps one entry per CDR3 protein. The sample has 190,000 or so distinct CDR3 sequences, about 6.4% seen once. Source: PBMCs from the stem cell graft donor, taken from the stem cell graft. These receptors were taken from a human donor who donated a stem cell graft to a child with Wiskott-Aldrich syndrome.

This clonotype was counted many times. V usage is TRBV5-1 and J usage is TRBJ1-5; 11 bases line up with TRBD1. The CDR3 covers 21 residues. Germline values: CDR1 SGHRS, CDR2 YFSETQ. With 0 bases clipped from V and 1 base from J, the junction kept 15 bases outside the gene matches. In nucleotides, the CDR3 is TGCGCCAGCAGCTTGGAGCCTAGAGGACAGGGGGCTTCAATAAGCAATCAGCCCCAGCATTTT. As protein: CASSLEPRGQGASISNQPQHF.

The chain links TRBV5-1 to TRBJ2-3, with a possible D match to TRBD2 (5 bases). The CDR3 is 15 amino acids. V gave up 4 bases and J gave up 2 bases, with 14 bases separating them. Germline V gene sequence: CDR1 SGHRS, CDR2 YFSETQ. Written as DNA, the CDR3 is TGCGCCAGCAGCCCGGGGTCGGGTGCCACAGATACGCAGTATTTT. It encodes CASSPGSGATDTQYF.

This clonotype was detected many times. The chain links TRBV4-3 to TRBJ2-7; no firm D call. The CDR3 consists of 13 residues. CDR1 and CDR2 (germline): LGHNA, YSLEER. V lost 0 bases and J 5 bases, leaving 8 bases between the germline ends. The CDR3 coding sequence is TGCGCCAGCAGCCAAGATCGCCAGGACGAGCAGTACTTC. Its translation is CASSQDRQDEQYF.

This clonotype was seen many times. The chain joins TRBV10-2 to TRBJ2-6; 8 bases fit TRBD2. This CDR3 has 16 residues. In germline, CDR1 is WSHSY, CDR2 SAAADI. V lost 7 bases and J lost 2; bases outside the gene matches: 7. The CDR3: CASNSGKFTGANVLTF. As DNA, the CDR3 is TGCGCCAGCAATAGCGGGAAGTTCACTGGGGCCAACGTCCTGACTTTC.

This clonotype has ten or more counts. The chain has TRBV20-1 and TRBJ1-3, with TRBD1 as a possible D gene (5 bases). The germline V gene encodes CDR1 DFQATT and CDR2 SNEGSKA (reference sequence). The CDR3 consists of 16 residues. The V and J ends lost 2 bases and 0 bases respectively, with 14 bases between them. The CDR3 region has the DNA TGCAGTGCTAGAAGGCGGGACCGAACCTCTGGAAACACCATATATTTT. It translates to CSARRRDRTSGNTIYF.

There are many counts of this clonotype. This chain connects TRBV10-2 to TRBJ1-5; the D gene is possibly TRBD1 (5 bases). The CDR3 sequence is 15 residues long. Germline V CDR1 and CDR2: WSHSY, SAAADI. V dropped 0 bases and J dropped 2 bases, with 8 bases sitting between them. In nucleotides, the CDR3 is TGCGCCAGCAGTGAGTCGCAGGGTGGCAATCAGCCCCAGCATTTT. This codes for CASSESQGGNQPQHF.

This chain joins TRBV29-1 and TRBJ2-3; 8 bases fit TRBD1. V lost 4 bases to trimming and J lost 3 bases; unmatched junction nucleotides: 3. The CDR3 loop spans 13 amino acids. Germline V gives CDR1 SQVTM, CDR2 ANQGSEA. CDR3 loop: CSVGTGTTDTQYF. CDR3 coding DNA: TGCAGCGTTGGGACAGGGACGACAGATACGCAGTATTTT.

This clonotype was counted a few times. This chain joins TRBV27 and TRBJ2-1, with D perhaps TRBD2 (6 bases). The CDR3 is 16 residues long. V gave up 1 base and J gave up 1 base, with 11 bases separating them. CDR1 is MNHEY, CDR2 SMNVEV, per germline (reference sequence). The CDR3 here is CASSLLLAPSYNEQFF. The CDR3 nucleotides read TGTGCCAGCAGTTTATTACTAGCCCCTTCCTACAATGAGCAGTTCTTC.

There are many counts of this clonotype. CDR3 residues: CASSQDSGNYNEQFF. In DNA form, the CDR3 reads TGTGCCAGCAGCCAAGACAGCGGGAACTACAATGAGCAGTTCTTC. The V gene is TRBV4-2, the J gene TRBJ2-1; TRBD2 matches 7 bases. Trimming cost V 0 bases and J 3 bases; bases outside gene matches: 2. The V gene's germline CDR1 is LGHNA and CDR2 YNFKEQ. The CDR3 spans 15 residues.

This clonotype was recorded at least ten times. The rearrangement joins TRBV27 to TRBJ1-1; 7 bases agree with TRBD1. The CDR3 sequence is 15 residues long. Germline lookup yields CDR1 MNHEY and CDR2 SMNVEV (reference sequence). After removal of 8 bases from V and 1 base from J, the junction contained 10 bases not matched to a gene. This CDR3 is CASLILTGRNTEAFF. The CDR3 bases are TGTGCCAGCCTTATTCTGACAGGGAGGAACACTGAAGCTTTCTTT.

This clonotype appeared many times. The CDR3 loop reads CASSSWGGGSYNEQFF. DNA of the CDR3: TGTGCCAGCAGCTCCTGGGGCGGTGGCTCCTACAATGAGCAGTTCTTC. This rearrangement joins TRBV7-2 to TRBJ2-1; a possible D gene is TRBD1 (5 bases). The CDR3 runs to 16 residues. The germline V and J ends were trimmed by 4 bases and 0 bases, with 13 bases remaining between them. The germline V gene encodes CDR1 SGHTA and CDR2 FQGNSA.

This clonotype was detected ten times or more. The genes are TRBV2 and TRBJ2-7; D gene unclear. In germline, CDR1 is SNHLY, CDR2 FYNNEI. V lost 2 bases to trimming and J lost 3 bases, with 11 bases between them. The length of the CDR3 is 14 residues. CDR3 in amino acids: CASSERVTIYEQYF. In nucleotides, the CDR3 is TGTGCCAGCAGTGAAAGGGTCACCATCTACGAGCAGTACTTC. The entire variable domain, with the rest obtained from reference TRBV2 and TRBJ2-7, is as follows: EPEVTQTPSHQVTQMGQEVILRCVPISNHLYFYWYRQILGQKVEFLVSFYNNEISEKSEIFDDQFSVERPDGSNFTLKIRSTKLEDSAMYFCASSERVTIYEQYFGPGTRLTVT.

This clonotype was detected ten times or more. V and J are TRBV12-3 or TRBV12-4 and TRBJ2-2; a weak D match, TRBD1 (6 bases). The CDR3 runs 15 residues. The ends were cut back, 3 bases at V and 6 bases at J, with 14 bases in the middle. The CDR3 here is CASSFPLGGSGELFF. The CDR3 nucleotides are TGTGCCAGCAGTTTTCCTCTAGGGGGTTCCGGGGAGCTGTTTTTT.

V is TRBV28 and J is TRBJ2-4; 12 nucleotides align to TRBD1. The CDR3 consists of 15 residues. Germline-derived CDR1 and CDR2 are MDHEN and SYDVKM. J was trimmed by 9 bases and V by 6 bases; bases with no gene match: 9. CDR3 sequence: CASSRMGQGAGIQYF. In nucleotides, the CDR3 is TGTGCCAGCAGCCGAATGGGACAGGGGGCTGGCATTCAGTACTTC.

The rearrangement links TRBV19 to TRBJ1-5; 8 bases map to TRBD1. Unmatched junction bases numbered 3, after V lost 2 bases and J lost 3 bases. The CDR3 extends over 15 amino acids. The germline gives CDR1 LNHDA, CDR2 SQIVND (reference sequence). The CDR3 coding sequence is TGTGCCAGTAGTATATTGGACAGGGTCAATCAGCCCCAGCATTTT. Protein product: CASSILDRVNQPQHF. The variable domain in full, with the rest retrieved from reference TRBV19 and TRBJ1-5, is DGGITQSPKYLFRKEGQNVTLSCEQNLNHDAMYWYRQDPGQGLRLIYYSQIVNDFQKGDIAEGYSVSREKKESFPLTVTSAQKNPTAFYLCASSILDRVNQPQHFGDGTRLSIL.

This clonotype was picked up many times. This chain joins TRBV24-1 and TRBJ2-2, with 7 positions matching TRBD2. From germline, CDR1 is KGHDR and CDR2 SFDVKD. V lost 11 bases, J lost 2 bases, and 7 bases stayed unmatched. This CDR3 is 14 amino acids long. CDR3 region: CAIGTTLNTGELFF. CDR3 nucleotide sequence: TGTGCCATTGGGACTACCCTAAACACCGGGGAGCTGTTTTTT.

This clonotype was counted at least ten times. The chain joins TRBV12-3 or TRBV12-4 to TRBJ1-1; D gene unclear. This CDR3 contains 16 residues. With 6 bases removed from V and 0 bases from J, the gap between germline ends came to 17 bases. Written as DNA, the CDR3 is TGTGCCAGCAGCCCTATCCGCCAAACTGTGAACACTGAAGCTTTCTTT. It translates to CASSPIRQTVNTEAFF.

This clonotype appeared a few times. The gene calls are TRBV6-1 and TRBJ1-6; D is undetermined. The V gene lost 3 bases and the J gene lost 7 bases, with 10 bases spanning the gap. Germline V gene data show CDR1 as MNHNS and CDR2 as SASEGT. The CDR3 has 14 residues. CDR3 sequence (DNA): TGTGCCAGCAGTGACTGGGCAGACAATTCACCCCTCCACTTT. This sequence encodes CASSDWADNSPLHF.